A single sample is the source of the 16 T cell receptor beta chains below, sequenced in a study of T cell repertoires in ileal Crohn's disease. Sequencing was performed with immunoSEQ multiplex PCR; in TCRdb, only in-frame clones are kept and a portion is missing. This table holds 3,500 to 4,500 clones, under 75% found once. The sample taken for sequencing was ileal tissue. The source of these receptors is an adult with Crohn's disease.

CDR3 protein: CASSIGATVYGYTF. CDR3 DNA sequence: TGTGCCAGTAGTATAGGGGCCACAGTCTATGGCTACACCTTC. The chain combines TRBV19 with TRBJ1-2; D call uncertain. The CDR3 covers 14 residues. Germline CDR1 reads LNHDA; CDR2 reads SQIVND (reference sequence). V was pared by 1 base and J by 4 bases, with 10 bases between.

This chain joins TRBV30 and TRBJ2-2; 12 bases align to TRBD2. The CDR3 covers 15 residues. Germline loops: CDR1 GTSNPN, CDR2 SVGIG (reference sequence). J gave up 8 bases and V 1 base, and 5 bases lay outside the gene matches. Written as DNA, the CDR3 is TGTGCCTGGAGTGGACTAGCGGGAGTAGGGGGGGAGCTGTTTTTT. Translation gives CAWSGLAGVGGELFF. The full variable domain, its missing parts supplied by reference TRBV30 and TRBJ2-2, is SQTIHQWPATLVQPVGSPLSLECTVEGTSNPNLYWYRQAAGRGLQLLFYSVGIGQISSEVPQNLSASRPQDRQFILSSKKLLLSDSGFYLCAWSGLAGVGGELFFGEGSRLTVL.

This chain uses TRBV28 with TRBJ1-2; D might be TRBD1 (6 bases). Germline V gives CDR1 MDHEN, CDR2 SYDVKM. Trimming shortened V by 5 bases and J by 0 bases, and 16 bases separated the two germline ends. The CDR3 runs 16 residues. CDR3 coding DNA: TGTGCCAGCAGTATGGGGGGGGGCGCCACTAACTATGGCTACACCTTC. Translation gives CASSMGGGATNYGYTF.

This chain uses TRBV7-8 with TRBJ1-6; D not certain. The CDR3 has 15 residues. Per germline, CDR1 SGHVS and CDR2 FQNEAQ. V gave up 4 bases and J gave up 9 bases, with 16 bases separating them. The DNA of the CDR3 is TGTGCCAGCAGCTCTAACGTGCTTAGTGGTTCACCCCTCCACTTT. It encodes CASSSNVLSGSPLHF. Full variable domain (missing parts from reference TRBV7-8 and TRBJ1-6): GAGVSQSPRYKVAKRGQDVALRCDPISGHVSLFWYQQALGQGPEFLTYFQNEAQLDKSGLPSDRFFAERPEGSVSTLKIQRTQQEDSAVYLCASSSNVLSGSPLHFGNGTRLTVT.

This chain uses TRBV5-6 with TRBJ2-1; 7 bases align to TRBD2. CDR1 and CDR2 from the germline V gene are SGHDT and YYEEEE. V shed 0 bases, J shed 8 bases, and the junction held 2 bases outside the gene matches. This CDR3 has 13 amino acids. As DNA, the CDR3 is TGTGCCAGCAGCTTGGTGGGGAGGGATGAGCAGTTCTTC. It encodes CASSLVGRDEQFF.

This chain uses TRBV11-2 with TRBJ2-1, with TRBD2 identical over 12 bases. There are 17 residues in the CDR3. J gave up 1 base and V 5 bases, and 6 bases lay outside the gene matches. In germline, CDR1 is SGHAT, CDR2 FQNNGV. CDR3 amino acids: CASSRPLAGGSYNEQFF. The CDR3 DNA follows: TGTGCCAGCAGCCGCCCTCTAGCGGGAGGGTCCTACAATGAGCAGTTCTTC.

The genes are TRBV7-2 and TRBJ2-4, with D possibly being TRBD2 (5 bases). Trimming took off 5 bases at V and 0 bases at J, with 14 bases between the two ends. Per the germline V gene, CDR1 is SGHTA and CDR2 is FQGNSA. This CDR3 contains 16 residues. CDR3 DNA sequence: TGTGCCAGCAGCCCCACTAGTACCATAGCCAAAAACATTCAGTACTTC. Translating it yields CASSPTSTIAKNIQYF.

In this sample, this clone turned up once. V and J are TRBV11-3 and TRBJ1-1; 9 nucleotides line up with TRBD1. After removal of 4 bases from V and 7 bases from J, the junction contained 7 bases not matched to a gene. The CDR3 loop spans 14 amino acids. Per the germline V gene, CDR1 is SGHNT and CDR2 is YENEEA. The CDR3 region is CASSWGTGSVEAFF. CDR3 DNA sequence: TGTGCCAGCAGCTGGGGGACAGGGAGTGTTGAAGCTTTCTTT. Complete variable domain (other parts from reference TRBV11-3 and TRBJ1-1): EAGVVQSPRYKIIEKKQPVAFWCNPISGHNTLYWYLQNLGQGPELLIRYENEEAVDDSQLPKDRFSAERLKGVDSTLKIQPAELGDSAVYLCASSWGTGSVEAFFGQGTRLTVV.

In the case of this clone: At one boundary the junction diverges from the germline segment, which might be a read error. CDR3 loop: CASSLAGTSGAYNEEFF. CDR3 nucleotides: TGCGCCAGCAGCTTGGCCGGGACTAGCGGGGCATACAATGAGGAGTTCTTC. The chain employs TRBV5-1 and TRBJ2-1, with TRBD2 identical over 13 bases. There are 17 residues in the CDR3. Germline values: CDR1 SGHRS, CDR2 YFSETQ.

The chain employs TRBV2 and TRBJ1-2; 11 bases match TRBD1. The germline V gene encodes CDR1 SNHLY and CDR2 FYNNEI. The CDR3 has 13 amino acids. J gave up 8 bases and V 9 bases, and 8 bases lay outside the gene matches. As DNA, the CDR3 is TGTGCCAGTGGGACAGGGGGTCTTGTAGGCTACACCTTC. Translation gives CASGTGGLVGYTF.

This clone was seen more than once but under ten times. The chain couples TRBV27 to TRBJ2-2; 7 nucleotides agree with TRBD1. This CDR3 comprises 16 residues. With V trimmed by 3 bases and J by 4 bases, 8 bases remained unmatched. CDR1 MNHEY and CDR2 SMNVEV come from the germline V gene (reference sequence). The CDR3 loop reads CASSFKRGPLTGELFF. The CDR3 DNA follows: TGTGCCAGCAGTTTCAAGAGGGGGCCTCTCACCGGGGAGCTGTTTTTT.

The CDR3 region is CASSSDRDSPLHF. The CDR3 region has the DNA TGTGCCAGCAGCTCGGACAGGGATTCACCCCTCCACTTT. The genes are TRBV5-6 and TRBJ1-6; 8 nucleotides align to TRBD1. V was clipped by 3 bases and J by 8 bases; unmatched bases: 1. The CDR3 contains 13 residues. Germline assignment: CDR1 SGHDT and CDR2 YYEEEE.

V usage is TRBV5-1 and J usage is TRBJ2-7, with TRBD2 as a possible D gene (5 bases). This CDR3 has 14 amino acids. CDR1 and CDR2 from the germline V gene are SGHRS and YFSETQ. The CDR3 nucleotides read TGTGCCAGCAGCTTGCGCCGGGAAGTCAGCGAGCAGTACGTC. Its protein product is CASSLRREVSEQYV.

The chain recombines TRBV2 with TRBJ2-7, with D perhaps matching TRBD2 (5 bases). The germline V gene encodes CDR1 SNHLY and CDR2 FYNNEI. Trimming took 3 bases from V and 0 from J, leaving 12 bases between them. This CDR3 comprises 15 residues. The CDR3, as DNA: TGTGCCAGCAGTGAGGGTCCGGGAAACTCCTACGAGCAGTACTTC. This encodes CASSEGPGNSYEQYF.

This chain joins TRBV4-2 and TRBJ1-2; D is perhaps TRBD1 (6 bases). V was clipped by 7 bases and J by 5 bases, with 23 bases between them. The length of the CDR3 is 16 residues. Germline CDR1 LGHNA, CDR2 YNFKEQ. CDR3 sequence: CASTPQWGGTIYGYTF. The CDR3 DNA reads TGTGCCAGCACCCCACAATGGGGGGGGACAATTTATGGCTACACCTTC.

The chain links TRBV11-3 to TRBJ2-1, with 7 bases identical to TRBD1. Germline trimming cut 7 bases from V and 4 bases from J; bases unmatched to any gene: 13. CDR1 SGHNT and CDR2 YENEEA come from the germline V gene. This CDR3 is built from 16 residues. The CDR3 region has the DNA TGTGCCAGCAAGACTTCGGGACAGAAGAATTACAATGAGCAGTTCTTC. This gives the protein CASKTSGQKNYNEQFF.